The 17 T cell receptor beta chains below were found in one sample sequenced in a study of blood T cell repertoires in COVID-19. Sequencing used immunoSEQ multiplex PCR; TCRdb keeps in-frame clones, though not all of them. This sample carries 150,000 to 180,000 clones, around 83% of them seen once, and the ten largest clones take roughly 12%. The sample taken for sequencing was peripheral blood. All receptors come from a woman aged 55 to 70 with COVID-19, enrolled during active disease.

The chain couples TRBV5-1 to TRBJ2-1; 8 bases line up with TRBD2. The CDR3 length is 15 residues. Germline V gene data show CDR1 as SGHRS and CDR2 as YFSETQ. Unmatched junction bases numbered 9, after V lost 4 bases and J lost 6 bases. The CDR3 region is CASSGTGGRVNEQFF. In nucleotides, the CDR3 is TGCGCCAGCAGCGGCACGGGAGGGCGGGTCAATGAGCAGTTCTTC.

The V gene is TRBV7-2, the J gene TRBJ1-4; unclear D gene. V was pared by 1 base and J by 11 bases, with 11 bases between. The length of the CDR3 is 13 residues. In germline, CDR1 is SGHTA, CDR2 FQGNSA. The CDR3 region has the DNA TGTGCCAGCAGCTTAGAAAGGGCGGGGAAACTGTTTTTT. It is translated as CASSLERAGKLFF.

This chain connects TRBV30 to TRBJ1-1; no definite D call. Germline loops: CDR1 GTSNPN, CDR2 SVGIG (reference sequence). With 0 bases removed from V and 8 bases from J, the gap between germline ends came to 13 bases. CDR3 length: 13 residues. Written as DNA, the CDR3 is TGTGCCTGGAGTGTACGGGGTCCTACCGAAGCTTTCTTT. This translates into CAWSVRGPTEAFF.

The rearrangement links TRBV27 to TRBJ2-7; D is unclear. This CDR3 comprises 17 residues. Per the germline V gene, CDR1 is MNHEY and CDR2 is SMNVEV (reference sequence). The ends were cut back, 7 bases at V and 0 bases at J, with 22 bases in the middle. The CDR3: CASTPKKSTGSSYEQYF. As DNA, the CDR3 is TGTGCCAGCACCCCTAAGAAATCTACGGGTAGCTCCTACGAGCAGTACTTC.

The chain recombines TRBV5-1 with TRBJ2-7, with TRBD2 matching over 9 bases. Unmatched junction bases numbered 8, after V lost 4 bases and J lost 0 bases. This CDR3 spans 16 amino acids. Germline CDR1 reads SGHRS; CDR2 reads YFSETQ. This chain's CDR3 is CASSGGSGSVSYEQYF. The CDR3 coding sequence is TGCGCCAGCAGCGGGGGTAGCGGGAGCGTCTCCTACGAGCAGTACTTC.

The chain is built from TRBV4-1 and TRBJ2-1; TRBD2 might be the D (6 bases). Per germline, CDR1 MGHRA and CDR2 YSYEKL. This CDR3 region has 17 residues. V dropped 4 bases and J dropped 8 bases, with 24 bases sitting between them. The CDR3 loop reads CASSPPTGVSFRDEQFF. CDR3 nucleotide sequence: TGCGCCAGCAGCCCGCCGACGGGGGTATCATTCCGGGATGAGCAGTTCTTC.

V is TRBV11-2 and J is TRBJ1-1; tentative D call: TRBD1 (6 bases). V lost 5 bases and J 5 bases, leaving 18 bases between the germline ends. Germline assignment: CDR1 SGHAT and CDR2 FQNNGV. CDR3 length: 15 amino acids. The CDR3 DNA reads as TGTGCCAGCAGCCCCACGGGGGGCCTCGGGACTGAAGCTTTCTTT. Protein: CASSPTGGLGTEAFF.

The chain combines TRBV5-1 with TRBJ1-1; TRBD1 might be the D (5 bases). In germline, CDR1 is SGHRS, CDR2 YFSETQ. V was trimmed by 2 bases and J by 6 bases, leaving 11 bases between them. The CDR3 runs to 13 residues. For the CDR3, the DNA is TGCGCCAGCAGCTTAGACAGAGGTTCTGAAGCTTTCTTT. This codes for CASSLDRGSEAFF. Full variable domain (remainder filled in from reference TRBV5-1 and TRBJ1-1): KAGVTQTPRYLIKTRGQQVTLSCSPISGHRSVSWYQQTPGQGLQFLFEYFSETQRNKGNFPGRFSGRQFSNSRSEMNVSTLELGDSALYLCASSLDRGSEAFFGQGTRLTVV.

This clone showed up just once. The rearrangement joins TRBV3-1 (or the pseudogene TRBV3-2) to TRBJ2-2, with TRBD1 matching 7 bases. V was pared by 4 bases and J by 4 bases, with 6 bases of the junction left unmatched. Germline assignment: CDR1 LGHDT and CDR2 YNNKEL (reference sequence). The CDR3 consists of 15 residues. The CDR3 sequence: CASSPTGQLTGELFF. The CDR3 region has the DNA TGTGCCAGCAGCCCAACGGGACAGCTCACCGGGGAGCTGTTTTTT.

The chain has TRBV7-9 and TRBJ1-1, with D perhaps matching TRBD1 (6 bases). Trimming cost V 6 bases and J 3 bases, with 23 bases left between them. Germline lookup yields CDR1 SEHNR and CDR2 FQNEAQ (reference sequence). This CDR3 has 17 amino acids. CDR3 nucleotides: TGTGCCAGCAGACCCTGGGGGGGCGGGGTCTTGGACACTGAAGCTTTCTTT. It is translated as CASRPWGGGVLDTEAFF.

The rearrangement joins TRBV6-5 to TRBJ1-1; TRBD1 might be the D (5 bases). CDR3 length equals 14 residues. Germline CDR1 and CDR2: MNHEY and SVGAGI. Trimming took off 5 bases at V and 1 base at J, with 11 bases between the two ends. DNA for the CDR3: TGTGCCAGCAGTATCCCAGACAGGAACACTGAAGCTTTCTTT. Its protein is CASSIPDRNTEAFF.

V and J are TRBV27 and TRBJ1-4; 7 bases are a match to TRBD1. V trimming: 3 bases; J trimming: 7 bases; junction bases outside the gene matches: 5. This CDR3 has 14 amino acids. Germline assignment: CDR1 MNHEY and CDR2 SMNVEV (reference sequence). The CDR3 region is CASSFRQGTEKLFF. The CDR3, as DNA: TGTGCCAGCAGTTTCCGACAGGGTACTGAAAAACTGTTTTTT.

The chain carries TRBV2 and TRBJ1-1, with TRBD1 matching 7 bases. With 11 bases clipped from V and 0 bases from J, the junction kept 9 bases outside the gene matches. This CDR3 region has 14 residues. CDR1 is SNHLY, CDR2 FYNNEI, per germline. The CDR3: CAPQGGVMNTEAFF. The CDR3 DNA follows: TGTGCCCCCCAAGGGGGCGTGATGAACACTGAAGCTTTCTTT.

The chain combines TRBV5-6 with TRBJ2-7; D remains unclear. Germline assignment: CDR1 SGHDT and CDR2 YYEEEE. The CDR3 totals 13 residues. Trimming stripped 2 bases from V and 1 base from J, with 7 bases between. Here the CDR3 DNA reads TGTGCCAGCAGCTTCAGGTATTCCTACGAGCAGTACGTC. Protein: CASSFRYSYEQYV.

This clone was observed a few times. This chain connects TRBV10-1 to TRBJ2-3, with TRBD2 as a possible D gene (5 bases). CDR1 is WNHNN, CDR2 SYGVQD, per germline (reference sequence). The V and J ends lost 5 bases and 2 bases respectively, with 11 bases between them. The CDR3 is 14 amino acids. The CDR3 bases are TGCGCCAGCAGTAGCGGAAAGACCACAGATACGCAGTATTTT. Protein: CASSSGKTTDTQYF.

V is TRBV9 and J is TRBJ1-3; D not certain. Trimming removed 0 bases at V and 4 bases at J, with 11 bases between. The CDR3 has 15 residues. The germline gives CDR1 SGDLS, CDR2 YYNGEE. For the CDR3, the DNA is TGTGCCAGCAGCGTAGACCCCTCGGAGGGAAACACCATATATTTT. The encoded protein is CASSVDPSEGNTIYF.

The rearrangement joins TRBV2 to TRBJ1-1; D gene unclear. CDR3 length equals 14 residues. Trimming shortened V by 10 bases and J by 1 base, and 16 bases separated the two germline ends. CDR1 is SNHLY and CDR2 is FYNNEI in the germline V gene. The CDR3 sequence is CATSDLFRNTEAFF. The CDR3 DNA reads as TGTGCCACGAGCGATTTATTCAGGAACACTGAAGCTTTCTTT. The full variable domain, its missing parts supplied by reference TRBV2 and TRBJ1-1, is EPEVTQTPSHQVTQMGQEVILRCVPISNHLYFYWYRQILGQKVEFLVSFYNNEISEKSEIFDDQFSVERPDGSNFTLKIRSTKLEDSAMYFCATSDLFRNTEAFFGQGTRLTVV.